This T cell receptor beta chain appears in the sequencing data of a study of spatial heterogeneity in lung cancer. The germline CDR1 and CDR2 sequences are LNHNV and YYDKDF (reference sequence). This CDR3 comprises 14 residues. Trimming shortened V by 3 bases and J by 0 bases, and 6 bases separated the two germline ends. Each TCR cDNA molecule bore a unique molecular identifier. Each CDR3 protein gets one entry after TCRdb re-called the 5' RACE reads with MiXCR. The repertoire has 8,000 or so distinct CDR3 sequences, around a sixth of them found once; the top ten carry about 15%. Time point reported: sample taken at primary tumor resection. Extraction of whole RNA from tumor, nontumor lung or frozen PBMC preceded unsorted sequencing.

This clonotype was obtained from a male donor with early-stage non-small cell lung cancer. The sample consisted of normal lung tissue next to the tumor, taken at surgery. This rearrangement joins TRBV15 to TRBJ2-1, with unresolved D. In nucleotides, the CDR3 is TGTGCCACCAGCAGTGCGAGCTCCTACAATGAGCAGTTCTTC. Translated, it gives CATSSASSYNEQFF.